The present T cell receptor (beta chain) was sequenced within a study of cytomegalovirus exposure and HLA in healthy donors. In regard to this clone: Antigen unknown.

In the PCR, 60 Vbeta and 13 Jbeta primers were used. TCRdb's table, derived via immunoSEQ multiplex PCR, lists solely in-frame clones and lacks some. The sample comprises about 100,000 clones, around 81% of which are singletons, and more than 5% rests with the top ten. Study-level findings and limits: TCR beta sequences reportedly predicted most subjects' HLA-A and HLA-B alleles accurately. Associated with cytomegalovirus, according to the listing, were some 150 TCR beta chains.

Per the germline V gene, CDR1 is SGHRS and CDR2 is YFSETQ. V was pared by 4 bases and J by 1 base, with 11 bases between. There are 15 residues in the CDR3. Healthy bone marrow donors supplied every sample. The receptor comes from a man in his forties or fifties in good health and CMV-seropositive. Material for sequencing was PBMCs. This rearrangement joins TRBV5-1 to TRBJ2-2; perhaps TRBD2 as D (6 bases). CDR3 nucleotides: TGCGCCAGCAGCAGAGGGCGGGAGAACACCGGGGAGCTGTTTTTT. Its translation: CASSRGRENTGELFF. The full variable domain, its missing parts supplied by reference TRBV5-1 and TRBJ2-2, is KAGVTQTPRYLIKTRGQQVTLSCSPISGHRSVSWYQQTPGQGLQFLFEYFSETQRNKGNFPGRFSGRQFSNSRSEMNVSTLELGDSALYLCASSRGRENTGELFFGEGSRLTVL.